This TCR beta chain is drawn from a study of T cell responses to AZD1222 COVID-19 vaccine. Some clones are missing from TCRdb's copy, which holds only in-frame ones; the method was immunoSEQ multiplex PCR. The sample includes approximately 28,000 clones, 85% to 90% of them seen just once. In regard to this clone: What it binds is unknown.

V was pared by 6 bases and J by 6 bases, with 9 bases between. This CDR3 region has 12 residues. The germline gives CDR1 MDHEN, CDR2 SYDVKM. The study's findings and limits: Nearly half of unique spike-specific TCRs reportedly avoided B.1.351 and B.1.1.7 mutated regions. With dominance at 160-218 and 743-854, vaccine-associated CD4 TCRs spanned spike. Repertoires were obtained solely post-peak T cell response. At baseline, seropositivity was found in only six or seven AZD1222 recipients.

This receptor was identified in an adult who received the AZD1222 COVID-19 vaccine. The source material was peripheral blood, sampled 28 days after the second AZD1222 dose. V gene TRBV28 combines with J gene TRBJ1-5; D gene unclear. CDR3 in amino acids: CASSPLLQPQHF. The CDR3 region has the DNA TGTGCCAGCAGCCCACTACTTCAGCCCCAGCATTTT.